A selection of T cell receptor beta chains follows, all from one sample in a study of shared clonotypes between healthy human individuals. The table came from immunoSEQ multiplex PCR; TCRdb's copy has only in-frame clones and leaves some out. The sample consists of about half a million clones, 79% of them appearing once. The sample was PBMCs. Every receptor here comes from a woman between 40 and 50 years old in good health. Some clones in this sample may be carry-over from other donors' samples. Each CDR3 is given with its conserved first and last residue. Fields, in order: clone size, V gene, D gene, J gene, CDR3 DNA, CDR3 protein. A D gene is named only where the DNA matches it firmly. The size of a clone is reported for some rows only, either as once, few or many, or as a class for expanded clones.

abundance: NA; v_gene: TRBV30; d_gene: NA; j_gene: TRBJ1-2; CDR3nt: TGTGCCTGGAGTGTACTTTTTAGATATGGCTACACCTTC; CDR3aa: CAWSVLFRYGYTF
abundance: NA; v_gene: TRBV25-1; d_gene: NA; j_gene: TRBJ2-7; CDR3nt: TGTGCCAGCAGTGAATATACCGACGGCCGGAACGAGCAGTACTTC; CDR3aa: CASSEYTDGRNEQYF
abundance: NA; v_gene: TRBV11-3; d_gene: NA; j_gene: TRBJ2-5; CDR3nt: TGTGCCAGCAGCTTAGAGGTCGGACAAGAGACCCAGTACTTC; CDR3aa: CASSLEVGQETQYF
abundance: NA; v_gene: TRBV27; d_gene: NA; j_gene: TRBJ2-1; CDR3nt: TGTGCCAGCAGTTCTCGAGGGAGCAATGAGCAGTTCTTC; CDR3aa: CASSSRGSNEQFF
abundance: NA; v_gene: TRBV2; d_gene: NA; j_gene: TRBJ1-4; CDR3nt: TGTGCCAGCAGTGTACGCGGAGGTGAAAAACTGTTTTTT; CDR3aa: CASSVRGGEKLFF
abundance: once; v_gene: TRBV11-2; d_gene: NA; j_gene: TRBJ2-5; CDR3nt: TGTGCCAGCAGCGGAACAGCCGGCACCGGAGAGACCCAGTACTTC; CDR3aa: CASSGTAGTGETQYF
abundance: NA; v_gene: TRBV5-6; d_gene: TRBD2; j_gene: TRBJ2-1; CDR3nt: TGTGCCAGCAGCCGTCTAGCGGAGCACTCCTACAATGAGCAGTTCTTC; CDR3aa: CASSRLAEHSYNEQFF
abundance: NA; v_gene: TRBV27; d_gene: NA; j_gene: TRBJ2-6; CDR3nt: TGTGCCAGCAGTACCTTCTCTGGGGCCAACGTCCTGACTTTC; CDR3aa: CASSTFSGANVLTF
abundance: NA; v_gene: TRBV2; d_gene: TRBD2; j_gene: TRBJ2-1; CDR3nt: TGTGCCAGCAGTGGAGGACTAGCGGGAGCGGGTGAGCAGTTCTTC; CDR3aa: CASSGGLAGAGEQFF
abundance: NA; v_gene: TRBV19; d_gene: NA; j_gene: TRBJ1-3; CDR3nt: TGTGCCAGTAGTTCCCTCGGCGGGGCGGACACCATATATTTT; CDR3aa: CASSSLGGADTIYF
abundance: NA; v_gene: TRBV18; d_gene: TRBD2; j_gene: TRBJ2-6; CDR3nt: TGTGCCAGCTCACCCCTAGCGGGAGGGCCGGACGGGGCCAACGTCCTGACTTTC; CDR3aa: CASSPLAGGPDGANVLTF
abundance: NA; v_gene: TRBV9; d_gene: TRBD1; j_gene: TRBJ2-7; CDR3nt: TGTGCCAGCAGCGTAGGAGGGACAGGGACCTACGAGCAGTACTTC; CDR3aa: CASSVGGTGTYEQYF
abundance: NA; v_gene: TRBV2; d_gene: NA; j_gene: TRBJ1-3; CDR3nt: TGTGCCAGCAGTGAAGCCCATAAGGATCTATCTGGAAACACCATATATTTT; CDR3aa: CASSEAHKDLSGNTIYF
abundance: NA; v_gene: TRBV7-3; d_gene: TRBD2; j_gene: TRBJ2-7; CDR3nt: TGTGCCAGCAGCTTAATGGGGGGGACTAGTGTCGGCGAGCAGTACTTC; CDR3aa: CASSLMGGTSVGEQYF
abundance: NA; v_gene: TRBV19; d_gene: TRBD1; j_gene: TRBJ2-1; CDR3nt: TGTGCCAGTAGTATAGTCTCGGACAGGGGTCAGCAGTTCTTC; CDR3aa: CASSIVSDRGQQFF
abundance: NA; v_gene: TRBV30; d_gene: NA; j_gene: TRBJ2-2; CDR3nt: TGTGCCTGGACCCTGTGGGCGGGCCTAAACACCGGGGAGCTGTTTTTT; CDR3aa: CAWTLWAGLNTGELFF
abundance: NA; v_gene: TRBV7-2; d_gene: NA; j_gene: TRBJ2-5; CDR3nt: TGTGCCAGCAGCTTCAGGAGGGGTGAGACCCAGTACTTC; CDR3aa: CASSFRRGETQYF
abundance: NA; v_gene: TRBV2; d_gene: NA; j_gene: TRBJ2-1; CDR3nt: TGTGCCAGCAGTGAAGCCGGGTCAGGGAGGTTCAATGAGCAGTTCTTC; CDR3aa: CASSEAGSGRFNEQFF
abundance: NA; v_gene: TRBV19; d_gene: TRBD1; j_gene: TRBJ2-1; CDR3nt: TGTGCCAGTAGTCCTTTTACCCCAAGGGGGCGCTTCTACAATGAGCAGTTCTTC; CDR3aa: CASSPFTPRGRFYNEQFF
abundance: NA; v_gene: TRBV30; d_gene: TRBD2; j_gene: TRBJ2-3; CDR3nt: TGTGCCTGGAGCCCCCCCGGATATAGCGGGAGGGCTAGTAGCACAGATACGCAGTATTTT; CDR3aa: CAWSPPGYSGRASSTDTQYF
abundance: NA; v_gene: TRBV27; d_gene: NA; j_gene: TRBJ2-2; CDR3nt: TGTGCCAGCAGTTTAGACGCGAACACCGGGGAGCTGTTTTTT; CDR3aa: CASSLDANTGELFF